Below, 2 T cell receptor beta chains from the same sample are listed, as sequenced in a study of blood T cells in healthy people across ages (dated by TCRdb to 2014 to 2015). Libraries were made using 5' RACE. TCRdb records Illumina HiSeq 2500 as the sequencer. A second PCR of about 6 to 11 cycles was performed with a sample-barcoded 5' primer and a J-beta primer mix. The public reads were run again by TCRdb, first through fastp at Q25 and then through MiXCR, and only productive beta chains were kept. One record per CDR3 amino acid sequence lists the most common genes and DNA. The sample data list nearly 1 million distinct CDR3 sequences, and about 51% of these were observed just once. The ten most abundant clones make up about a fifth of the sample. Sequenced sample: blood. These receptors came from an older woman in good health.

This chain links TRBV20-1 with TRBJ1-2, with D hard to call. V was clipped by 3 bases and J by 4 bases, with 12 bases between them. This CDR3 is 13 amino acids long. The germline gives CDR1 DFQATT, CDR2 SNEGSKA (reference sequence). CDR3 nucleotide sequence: TGCAGTGCTAGTGTCCCAGCCACCTATGGCTACACCTTC. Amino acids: CSASVPATYGYTF.

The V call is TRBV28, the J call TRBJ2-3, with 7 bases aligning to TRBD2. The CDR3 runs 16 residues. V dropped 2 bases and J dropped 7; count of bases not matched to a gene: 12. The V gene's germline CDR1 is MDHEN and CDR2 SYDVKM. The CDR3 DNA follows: TGTGCCAGCAGTTTACGGGGGGTGGTGCTGTTGAATACGCAGTATTTT. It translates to CASSLRGVVLLNTQYF.